This T cell receptor (beta chain) originates from a study of T cells after yellow fever vaccination. This clonotype came up a few times. Its antigen is unknown. Findings and limits, study-wide: The study noted that FACS-sorted repertoires could contain abundant clonotypes contaminating from the bulk population.

V lost 4 bases, J lost 4 bases, and 13 bases lay in between. Germline CDR1 is MNHEY and CDR2 is SVGEGT. The CDR3 covers 14 residues. Template switching with 5'RACE generated the TCR cDNA and added a universal primer site and UMIs. From the 5' RACE reads, TCRdb called clonotypes with MiXCR, one entry per CDR3 protein. The table includes just over 300,000 distinct CDR3 sequences, about 3.5% detected once. Sample: PBMCs, taken on the day of the yellow fever booster vaccination. The source is a man younger than 35 who received the YFV17D yellow fever vaccine. This chain links TRBV6-2 or TRBV6-3 with TRBJ2-5; tentative D call: TRBD1 (6 bases). The CDR3 nucleotides are TGTGCCAGCAGTTCCCAGGGGTCTCGAGAGACCCAGTACTTC. Protein product: CASSSQGSRETQYF.